This T cell receptor (beta chain) was sequenced in a study of blood T cell repertoires in COVID-19. About the research overall: Donors in the United States, Italy and Spain gave samples during acute or convalescent COVID-19.

Assay: immunoSEQ multiplex PCR; the TCRdb copy retains only in-frame clones and omits some. Of around 70,000 clones listed, roughly nine tenths were seen once; the top ten hold 1.4% to 1.5%. This TCR was sampled from a middle-aged man with acute or convalescent COVID-19. The sequenced sample was peripheral blood.

The CDR3 sequence is CAIGALAGGPGQETQYF. The CDR3 DNA reads TGTGCCATCGGGGCACTAGCGGGGGGGCCGGGGCAAGAGACCCAGTACTTC. The rearrangement joins TRBV10-3 to TRBJ2-5; TRBD2 agrees at 13 bases. The CDR3 runs to 17 residues. V was clipped by 8 bases and J by 2 bases; unmatched bases: 11. The germline V gene encodes CDR1 ENHRY and CDR2 SYGVKD.